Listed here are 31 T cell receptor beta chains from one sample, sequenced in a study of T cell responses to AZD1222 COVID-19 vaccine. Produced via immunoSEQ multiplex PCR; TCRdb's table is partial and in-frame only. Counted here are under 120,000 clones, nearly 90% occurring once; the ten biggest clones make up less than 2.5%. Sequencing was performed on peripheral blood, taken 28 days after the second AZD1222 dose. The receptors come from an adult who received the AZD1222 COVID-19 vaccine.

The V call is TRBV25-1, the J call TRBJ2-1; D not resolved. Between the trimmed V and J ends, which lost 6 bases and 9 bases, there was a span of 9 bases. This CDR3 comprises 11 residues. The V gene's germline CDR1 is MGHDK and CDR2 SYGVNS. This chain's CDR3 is CASRSTGEQFF. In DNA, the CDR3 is TGTGCCAGCAGATCGACGGGTGAGCAGTTCTTC.

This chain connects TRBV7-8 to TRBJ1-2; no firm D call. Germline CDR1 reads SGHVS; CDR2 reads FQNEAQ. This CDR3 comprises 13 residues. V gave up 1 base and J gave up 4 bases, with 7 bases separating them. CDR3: CASSLGPFYGYTF. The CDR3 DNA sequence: TGTGCCAGCAGCTTAGGTCCATTCTATGGCTACACCTTC.

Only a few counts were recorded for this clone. The CDR3: CASSLMMSGRNEQFF. The CDR3 DNA follows: TGTGCCAGCAGCTTAATGATGAGCGGGAGAAATGAGCAGTTCTTC. The rearrangement joins TRBV7-3 to TRBJ2-1; 8 nucleotides align to TRBD2. The J segment lost 7 bases and the V segment lost 1 base, leaving 6 bases of the junction unmatched. The CDR3 is 15 residues long. The germline V gene has CDR1 SGHTA and CDR2 FQGTGA.

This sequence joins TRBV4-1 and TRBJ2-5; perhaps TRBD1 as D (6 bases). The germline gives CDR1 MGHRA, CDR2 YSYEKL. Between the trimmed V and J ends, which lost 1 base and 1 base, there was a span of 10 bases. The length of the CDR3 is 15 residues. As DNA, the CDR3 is TGCGCCAGCAGCCAAGTCTGGGACATCCAAGAGACCCAGTACTTC. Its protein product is CASSQVWDIQETQYF.

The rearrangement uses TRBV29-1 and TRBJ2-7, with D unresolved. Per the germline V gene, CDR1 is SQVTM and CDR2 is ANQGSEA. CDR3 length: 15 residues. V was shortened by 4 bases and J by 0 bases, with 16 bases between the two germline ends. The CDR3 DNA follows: TGCAGCGTTGTAGGACGGGCAGAAAGCTCCTACGAGCAGTACTTC. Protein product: CSVVGRAESSYEQYF.

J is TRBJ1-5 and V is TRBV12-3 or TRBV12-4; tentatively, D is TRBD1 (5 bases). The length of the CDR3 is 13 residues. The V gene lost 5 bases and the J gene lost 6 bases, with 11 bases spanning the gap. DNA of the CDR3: TGTGCCAGCAGTGCGGGACGTTTTCAGCCCCAGCATTTT. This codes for CASSAGRFQPQHF.

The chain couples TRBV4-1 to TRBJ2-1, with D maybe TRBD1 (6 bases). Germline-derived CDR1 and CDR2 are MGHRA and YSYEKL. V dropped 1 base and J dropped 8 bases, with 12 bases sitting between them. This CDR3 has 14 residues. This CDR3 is CASSQAQGAHEQFF. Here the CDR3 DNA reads TGCGCCAGCAGCCAAGCACAGGGAGCCCATGAGCAGTTCTTC.

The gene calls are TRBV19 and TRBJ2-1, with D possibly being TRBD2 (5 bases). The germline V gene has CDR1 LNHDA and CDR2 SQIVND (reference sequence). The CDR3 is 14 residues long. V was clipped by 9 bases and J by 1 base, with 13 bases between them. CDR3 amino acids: CASSSSFSYNEQFF. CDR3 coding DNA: TGTGCCAGCTCTTCTAGCTTTTCCTACAATGAGCAGTTCTTC.

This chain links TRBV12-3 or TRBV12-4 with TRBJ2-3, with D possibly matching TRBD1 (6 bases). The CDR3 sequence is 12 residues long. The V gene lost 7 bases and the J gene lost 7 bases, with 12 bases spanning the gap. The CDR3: CASTSGTNTQYF. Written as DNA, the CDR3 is TGTGCCAGCACCTCCGGGACAAATACGCAGTATTTT.

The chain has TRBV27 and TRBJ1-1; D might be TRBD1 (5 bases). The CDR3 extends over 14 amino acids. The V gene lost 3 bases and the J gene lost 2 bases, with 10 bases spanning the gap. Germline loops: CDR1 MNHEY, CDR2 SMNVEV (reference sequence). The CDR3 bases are TGTGCCAGCAGTTTCCCTGGACAAAACACTGAAGCTTTCTTT. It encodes CASSFPGQNTEAFF.

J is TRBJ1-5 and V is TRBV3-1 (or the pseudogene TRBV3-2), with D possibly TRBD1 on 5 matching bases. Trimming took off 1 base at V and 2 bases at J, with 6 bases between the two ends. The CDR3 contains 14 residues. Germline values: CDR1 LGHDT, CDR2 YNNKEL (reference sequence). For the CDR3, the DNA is TGTGCCAGCAGCCAAGGGGGCGGCAATCAGCCCCAGCATTTT. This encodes CASSQGGGNQPQHF.

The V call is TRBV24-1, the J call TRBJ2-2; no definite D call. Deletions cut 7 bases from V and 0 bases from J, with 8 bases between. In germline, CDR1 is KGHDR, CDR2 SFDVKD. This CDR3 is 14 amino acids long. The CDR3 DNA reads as TGTGCCACCAGGGCAGACGCGAACACCGGGGAGCTGTTTTTT. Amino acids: CATRADANTGELFF.

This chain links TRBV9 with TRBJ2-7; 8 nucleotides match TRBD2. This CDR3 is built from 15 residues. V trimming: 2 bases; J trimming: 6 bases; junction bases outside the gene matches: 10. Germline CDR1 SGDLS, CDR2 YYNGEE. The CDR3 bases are TGTGCCAGCAGCGTCTCAGCGGGAGTCCCTGGCGAGCAGTACTTC. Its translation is CASSVSAGVPGEQYF.

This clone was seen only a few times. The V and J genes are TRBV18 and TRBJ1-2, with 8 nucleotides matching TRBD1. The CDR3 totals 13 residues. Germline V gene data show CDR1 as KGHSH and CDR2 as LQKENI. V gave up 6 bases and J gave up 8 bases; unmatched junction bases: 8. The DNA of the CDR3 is TGTGCCAGCTCCCCGACAGGGGTTGGGGGCTACACCTTC. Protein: CASSPTGVGGYTF.

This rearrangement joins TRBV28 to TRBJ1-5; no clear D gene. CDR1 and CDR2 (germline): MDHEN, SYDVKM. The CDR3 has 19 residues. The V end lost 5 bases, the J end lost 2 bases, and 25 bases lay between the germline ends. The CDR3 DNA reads TGTGCCAGCAGTCTCCGGGCCCTTCCACCTCATAGGGGCAATCAGCCCCAGCATTTT. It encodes CASSLRALPPHRGNQPQHF. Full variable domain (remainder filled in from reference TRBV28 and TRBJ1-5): DVKVTQSSRYLVKRTGEKVFLECVQDMDHENMFWYRQDPGLGLRLIYFSYDVKMKEKGDIPEGYSVSREKKERFSLILESASTNQTSMYLCASSLRALPPHRGNQPQHFGDGTRLSIL.

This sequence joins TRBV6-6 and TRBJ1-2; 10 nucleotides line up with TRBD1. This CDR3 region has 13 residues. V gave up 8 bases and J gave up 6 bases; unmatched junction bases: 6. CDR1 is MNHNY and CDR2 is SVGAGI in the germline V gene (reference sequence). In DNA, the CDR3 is TGTGCCAGCTTCGGGGGACAGGGGAATGGCTACACCTTC. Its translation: CASFGGQGNGYTF.

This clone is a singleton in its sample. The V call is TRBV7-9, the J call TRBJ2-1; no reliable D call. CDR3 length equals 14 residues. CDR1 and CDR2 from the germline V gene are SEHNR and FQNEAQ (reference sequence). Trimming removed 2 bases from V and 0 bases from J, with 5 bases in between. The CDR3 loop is CASSLISSYNEQFF. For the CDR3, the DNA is TGTGCCAGCAGCTTAATAAGCTCCTACAATGAGCAGTTCTTC.

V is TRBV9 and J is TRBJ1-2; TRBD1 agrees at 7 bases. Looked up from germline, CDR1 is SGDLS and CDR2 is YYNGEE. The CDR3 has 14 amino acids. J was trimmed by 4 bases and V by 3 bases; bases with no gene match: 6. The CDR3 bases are TGTGCCAGCAGCGGGACGACAGGGTCCTATGGCTACACCTTC. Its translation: CASSGTTGSYGYTF.

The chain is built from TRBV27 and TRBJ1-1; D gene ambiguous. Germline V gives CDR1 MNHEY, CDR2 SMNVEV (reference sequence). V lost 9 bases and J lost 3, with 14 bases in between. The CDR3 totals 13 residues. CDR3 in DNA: TGTGCCAGTAGACGGAATGGGGACACTGAAGCTTTCTTT. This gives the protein CASRRNGDTEAFF.

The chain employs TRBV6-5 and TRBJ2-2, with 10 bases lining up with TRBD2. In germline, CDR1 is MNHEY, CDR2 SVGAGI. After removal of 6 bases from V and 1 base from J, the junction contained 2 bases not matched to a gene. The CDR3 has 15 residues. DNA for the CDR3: TGTGCCAGCAGGAGCGGGAGGGTGAACACCGGGGAGCTGTTTTTT. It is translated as CASRSGRVNTGELFF.

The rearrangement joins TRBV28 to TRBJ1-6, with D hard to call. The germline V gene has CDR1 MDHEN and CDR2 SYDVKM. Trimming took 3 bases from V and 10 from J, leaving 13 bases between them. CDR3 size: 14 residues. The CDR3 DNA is TGTGCCAGCAGTTTGAGTGGATATAGGTCACCCCTCCACTTT. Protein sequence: CASSLSGYRSPLHF. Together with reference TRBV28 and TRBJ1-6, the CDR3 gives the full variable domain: DVKVTQSSRYLVKRTGEKVFLECVQDMDHENMFWYRQDPGLGLRLIYFSYDVKMKEKGDIPEGYSVSREKKERFSLILESASTNQTSMYLCASSLSGYRSPLHFGNGTRLTVT.

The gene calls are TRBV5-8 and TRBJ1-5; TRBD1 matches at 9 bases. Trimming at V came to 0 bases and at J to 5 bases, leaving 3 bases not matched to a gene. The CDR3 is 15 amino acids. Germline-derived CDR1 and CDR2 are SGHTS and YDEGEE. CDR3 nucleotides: TGTGCCAGCAGCTTGGGGACAGGGGCCTATCAGCCCCAGCATTTT. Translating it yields CASSLGTGAYQPQHF.

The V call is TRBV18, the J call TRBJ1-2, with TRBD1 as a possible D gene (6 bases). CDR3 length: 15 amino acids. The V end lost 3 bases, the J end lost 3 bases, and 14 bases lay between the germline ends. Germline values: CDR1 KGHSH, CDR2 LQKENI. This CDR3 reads CASSPAGQPYYGYTF. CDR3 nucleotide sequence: TGTGCCAGCTCACCTGCCGGACAGCCTTACTATGGCTACACCTTC. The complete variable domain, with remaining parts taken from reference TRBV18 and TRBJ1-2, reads NAGVMQNPRHLVRRRGQEARLRCSPMKGHSHVYWYRQLPEEGLKFMVYLQKENIIDESGMPKERFSAEFPKEGPSILRIQQVVRGDSAAYFCASSPAGQPYYGYTFGSGTRLTVV.

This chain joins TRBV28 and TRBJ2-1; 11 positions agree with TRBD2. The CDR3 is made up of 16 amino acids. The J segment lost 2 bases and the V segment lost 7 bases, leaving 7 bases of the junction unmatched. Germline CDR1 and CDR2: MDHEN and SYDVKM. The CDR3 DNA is TGTGCCAGCACCCAGACTAGCGGGAATACCTACAATGAGCAGTTCTTC. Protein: CASTQTSGNTYNEQFF. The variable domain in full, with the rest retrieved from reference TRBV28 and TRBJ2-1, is DVKVTQSSRYLVKRTGEKVFLECVQDMDHENMFWYRQDPGLGLRLIYFSYDVKMKEKGDIPEGYSVSREKKERFSLILESASTNQTSMYLCASTQTSGNTYNEQFFGPGTRLTVL.

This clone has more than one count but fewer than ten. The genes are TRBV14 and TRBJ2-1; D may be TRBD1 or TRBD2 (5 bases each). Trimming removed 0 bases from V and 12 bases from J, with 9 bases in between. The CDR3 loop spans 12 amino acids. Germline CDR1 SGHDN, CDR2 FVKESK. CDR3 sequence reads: CASSQDEGTQFF. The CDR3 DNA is TGTGCCAGCAGCCAAGACGAGGGGACGCAGTTCTTC.

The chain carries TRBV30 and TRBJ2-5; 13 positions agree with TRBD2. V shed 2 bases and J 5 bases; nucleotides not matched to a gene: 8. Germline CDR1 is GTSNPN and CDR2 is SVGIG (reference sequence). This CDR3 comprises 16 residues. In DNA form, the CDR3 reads TGTGCCTGGAGTACTAGCGGGAGGGCCTTATGGGAGACCCAGTACTTC. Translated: CAWSTSGRALWETQYF.

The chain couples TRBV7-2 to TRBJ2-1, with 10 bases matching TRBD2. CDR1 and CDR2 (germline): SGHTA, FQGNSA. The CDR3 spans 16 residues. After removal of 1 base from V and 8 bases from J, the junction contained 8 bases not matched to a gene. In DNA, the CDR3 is TGTGCCAGCAGCTTAGAGGGACTAGCGTCGTTCGATGAGCAGTTCTTC. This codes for CASSLEGLASFDEQFF.

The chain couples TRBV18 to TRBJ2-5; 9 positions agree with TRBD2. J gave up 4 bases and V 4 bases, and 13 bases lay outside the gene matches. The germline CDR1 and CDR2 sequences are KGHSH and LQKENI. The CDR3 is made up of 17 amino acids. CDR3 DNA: TGTGCCAGCTCACTGCTCCCGACTAGCGGAGACCGAGAGACCCAGTACTTC. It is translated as CASSLLPTSGDRETQYF.

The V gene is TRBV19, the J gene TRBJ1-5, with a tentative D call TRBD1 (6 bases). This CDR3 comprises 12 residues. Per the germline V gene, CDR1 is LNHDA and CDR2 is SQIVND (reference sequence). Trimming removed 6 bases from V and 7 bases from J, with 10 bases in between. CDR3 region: CASRDQGQPQHF. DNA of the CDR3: TGTGCCAGTAGGGACCAGGGGCAGCCCCAGCATTTT.

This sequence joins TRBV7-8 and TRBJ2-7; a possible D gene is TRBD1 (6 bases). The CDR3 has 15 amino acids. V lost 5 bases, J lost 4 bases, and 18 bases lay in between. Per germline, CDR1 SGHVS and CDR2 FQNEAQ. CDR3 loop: CASSALRGRGYEQYF. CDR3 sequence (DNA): TGTGCCAGCAGCGCGCTCAGGGGCAGGGGATACGAGCAGTACTTC.

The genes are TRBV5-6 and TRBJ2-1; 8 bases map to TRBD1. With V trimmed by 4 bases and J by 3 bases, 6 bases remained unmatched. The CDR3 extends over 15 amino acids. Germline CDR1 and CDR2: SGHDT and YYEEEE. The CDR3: CASSTRQGIYNEQFF. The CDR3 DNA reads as TGTGCCAGCAGCACGCGACAGGGGATCTACAATGAGCAGTTCTTC.